The clone carrying this T cell receptor beta chain was counted a few times. Its antigen is unknown. This record comes from a study of blood T cells in healthy people across ages. Study outcomes and limitations: In the absence of known donor CMV status, changes in expanded clonotypes were possibly confounded. Whereas aged donors had fewer naive CD4+ cells, long-lived donors had more of them and higher diversity. Among T cells, TCR beta diversity per million cells dropped roughly linearly as age rose.

Combining a sample-barcoded 5' primer with a J-beta primer mix, a second PCR ran for roughly 7 to 11 cycles. The study obtained at least 2.5 million CDR3-containing paired-end reads from every sample. Each CDR3 protein gets one entry after TCRdb re-called the 5' RACE reads with MiXCR. The table lists more than 1 million distinct CDR3 sequences, 40% to 50% of them singletons. The clonotype comes from a woman aged 60 to 75 in good health. Sequenced input: blood.

The CDR3 region has the DNA TGTGCCAGCAGCCCAGTCCCCATCGGGGGCGGGAGTGGTTACGAGCAGTACTTC. Translated: CASSPVPIGGGSGYEQYF. V gene TRBV7-8 combines with J gene TRBJ2-7; a possible D gene is TRBD2 (7 bases). Germline V gene lookup returns CDR1 SGHVS and CDR2 FQNEAQ. V lost 5 bases, J lost 4 bases, and 27 bases lay in between. The CDR3 length is 18 residues.